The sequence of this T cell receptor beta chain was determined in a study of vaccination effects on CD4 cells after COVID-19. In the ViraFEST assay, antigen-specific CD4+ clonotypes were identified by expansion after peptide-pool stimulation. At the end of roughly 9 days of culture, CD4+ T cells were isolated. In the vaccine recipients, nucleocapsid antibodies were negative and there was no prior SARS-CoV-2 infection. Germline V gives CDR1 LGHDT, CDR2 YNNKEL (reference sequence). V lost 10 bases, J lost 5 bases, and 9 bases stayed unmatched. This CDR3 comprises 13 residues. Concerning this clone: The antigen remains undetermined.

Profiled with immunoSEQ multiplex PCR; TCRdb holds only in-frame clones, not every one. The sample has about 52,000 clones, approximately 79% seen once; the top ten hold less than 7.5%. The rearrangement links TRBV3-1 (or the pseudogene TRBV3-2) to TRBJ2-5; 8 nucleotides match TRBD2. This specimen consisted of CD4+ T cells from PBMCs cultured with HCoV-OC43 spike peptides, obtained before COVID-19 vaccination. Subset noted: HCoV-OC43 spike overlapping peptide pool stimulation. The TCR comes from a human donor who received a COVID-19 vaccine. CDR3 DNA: TGTGCCACGGGGGATAGCGGGGTGGAGACCCAGTACTTC. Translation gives CATGDSGVETQYF.